The clone carrying this T cell receptor beta chain was recorded a few times. What it recognizes is unknown. Investigators reverse transcribed all isolated RNA, so they sequenced expressed TCRB transcripts. Sequenced by immunoSEQ multiplex PCR; TCRdb stores in-frame clones only, minus some. The sample consists of about 220,000 clones, 11% of them appearing once. These data are taken from a study of beta chain features in type 1 diabetes. CDR3 length: 12 amino acids. Germline V gene lookup returns CDR1 SGHVS and CDR2 FQNEAQ. V trimming: 10 bases; J trimming: 7 bases; junction bases outside the gene matches: 4. General study findings and limits: Using cDNA template may skew counts toward highly expressing activated cells. Type 1 diabetes patients showed fewer insertions and more deletions at VDJ junctions.

The sample consisted of central memory CD4+ T cells from blood. This receptor was taken from a man between 18 and 35 years old in good health. V and J are TRBV7-8 and TRBJ2-7, with 13 nucleotides matching TRBD2. The CDR3 bases are TGTGCCACTGGACTAGCGGGAGTTGAGCAGTACTTC. Its protein product is CATGLAGVEQYF.